Following are 8 T cell receptor beta chains from one sample sequenced in a study of vaccination and CD4 T cells after COVID-19. Their target antigens are unknown. At the Johns Hopkins FTIC core, DNA taken from cultured CD4+ T cells was sequenced by way of the Oncomine TCR Beta short-read assay. TCRdb analysed the PCR reads with MiXCR anew, one entry per CDR3 protein. In the table there are about 10,000 distinct CDR3 sequences, about half of which are singletons. Treatment given: roughly 10-day PBMC culture with coronavirus spike peptide pools or control peptides (ViraFEST assay). Sequencing input: CD4+ T cells from blood, cultured in vitro. The receptors were gathered from a human donor who had recovered from COVID-19.

This clonotype was recorded a few times. The chain joins TRBV6-1 to TRBJ1-5; the D gene is possibly TRBD1 (6 bases). Germline assignment: CDR1 MNHNS and CDR2 SASEGT. CDR3 length equals 13 residues. Trimming shortened V by 6 bases and J by 1 base, and 7 bases separated the two germline ends. The CDR3 DNA sequence: TGTGCCAGCAGAACAGGGAGCAATCAGCCCCAGCATTTT. This translates into CASRTGSNQPQHF.

The J gene is TRBJ2-7, the V gene TRBV30; D gene ambiguous. Germline CDR1 is GTSNPN and CDR2 is SVGIG (reference sequence). This CDR3 comprises 14 residues. Trimming cost V 2 bases and J 7 bases, with 18 bases left between them. CDR3 sequence reads: CAWSPADRRREQYF. The CDR3 nucleotides read TGTGCCTGGAGTCCCGCGGACCGTCGCCGGGAGCAGTACTTC.

The rearrangement uses TRBV20-1 and TRBJ2-7; 9 bases are a match to TRBD2. In germline, CDR1 is DFQATT, CDR2 SNEGSKA (reference sequence). V shed 0 bases and J 6 bases; nucleotides not matched to a gene: 18. CDR3 length: 18 residues. DNA for the CDR3: TGCAGTGCTAGAGAGCGCCCCACTCGCGGGAGGGTGCCTTTCGAGCAGTACTTC. This codes for CSARERPTRGRVPFEQYF.

The count of this clonotype is one. The J gene is TRBJ2-3, the V gene TRBV6-2 or TRBV6-3; tentatively, D is TRBD2 (5 bases). V was shortened by 5 bases and J by 3 bases, with 6 bases between the two germline ends. CDR1 MNHEY and CDR2 SVGEGT come from the germline V gene. The CDR3 is 12 residues long. CDR3 in DNA: TGTGCCAGCAGTCGGGAAACAGATACGCAGTATTTT. Translation: CASSRETDTQYF.

This clonotype was counted between two and nine times. The V gene is TRBV6-5, the J gene TRBJ1-2, with a weak D call TRBD1 (5 bases). Germline V gives CDR1 MNHEY, CDR2 SVGAGI. V gave up 2 bases and J gave up 6 bases, with 13 bases separating them. CDR3 length: 14 residues. CDR3 sequence (DNA): TGTGCCAGCAGTTACAGGCAGGGTGTCGATGGCTACACCTTC. Encoded protein: CASSYRQGVDGYTF.

V gene TRBV7-3 combines with J gene TRBJ2-3; D not resolved. CDR1 is SGHTA and CDR2 is FQGTGA in the germline V gene. The V gene lost 3 bases and the J gene lost 0 bases, with 4 bases spanning the gap. The CDR3 has 13 residues. This CDR3 reads CASSFSSTDTQYF. The CDR3, as DNA: TGTGCCAGCAGCTTTTCTAGCACAGATACGCAGTATTTT.

The chain combines TRBV10-3 with TRBJ1-4; 10 positions match TRBD1. The CDR3 covers 16 residues. The trim removed 0 bases at V and 5 bases at J, leaving 3 bases unmatched. Germline CDR1 ENHRY, CDR2 SYGVKD. In nucleotides, the CDR3 is TGTGCCATCAGTGAGTCGTGGGGACAGGGGAATGAAAAACTGTTTTTT. This sequence encodes CAISESWGQGNEKLFF.

V is TRBV6-2 or TRBV6-3 and J is TRBJ1-4; D not resolved. Between the trimmed V and J ends, which lost 0 bases and 8 bases, there was a span of 7 bases. The germline V gene encodes CDR1 MNHEY and CDR2 SVGEGT. The CDR3 has 13 residues. CDR3 DNA sequence: TGTGCCAGCAGTTACTCGATCGGCGAAAAACTGTTTTTT. Encoded protein: CASSYSIGEKLFF.